This T cell receptor (beta chain) is from a study of blood T cell repertoires in COVID-19. Across the whole study: Donors in the United States, Italy and Spain gave samples during acute or convalescent COVID-19.

Individuals aged roughly 18 to 100 years were recruited from about two dozen US areas. The CDR3 runs to 16 residues. Per germline, CDR1 SGHKS and CDR2 YYEKEE (reference sequence). Unmatched junction bases numbered 8, after V lost 4 bases and J lost 6 bases. TCRdb's table, derived via immunoSEQ multiplex PCR, lists solely in-frame clones and lacks some. The sample holds around 140,000 clones, 75% to 90% seen once. This TCR came from a man between 45 and 60 years old who had recovered from COVID-19. The material sequenced was PBMCs or T cells enriched from blood (not recorded which). The rearrangement uses TRBV5-5 and TRBJ1-6; 9 bases map to TRBD1. Here the CDR3 reads CASSPGTGFGNSPLHF. In nucleotides, the CDR3 is TGTGCCAGCAGCCCGGGGACAGGGTTTGGTAATTCACCCCTCCACTTT.